This T cell receptor beta chain came from a study of blood T cell repertoires in COVID-19. In this sample, this clone turned up once. Sequenced by immunoSEQ multiplex PCR; TCRdb stores in-frame clones only, minus some. The sample shows 41,000 or so clones, 70% to 90% of them seen only once. Trimming took off 1 base at V and 6 bases at J, with 10 bases between the two ends. This CDR3 has 14 amino acids. The germline V gene encodes CDR1 SGHTA and CDR2 FQGNSA. This chain joins TRBV7-2 and TRBJ1-5, with TRBD1 as a possible D gene (6 bases). The TCR originated in a man between 60 and 75 years old with acute or convalescent COVID-19. The sample was peripheral blood. CDR3 DNA sequence: TGTGCCAGCAGCTTAGGGGGGGGCACTCAGCCCCAGCATTTT. This encodes CASSLGGGTQPQHF.